This T cell receptor beta chain was retrieved from a study of PD-1 blockade in classical Hodgkin lymphoma. The repertoire was sequenced with immunoSEQ multiplex PCR; TCRdb's copy has only in-frame clones and lacks some. In the table there are more than 45,000 clones, roughly 73% of which are singletons. Points from the study as a whole: Reasons behind the repertoire differences stay unclear, perhaps disease activity or earlier therapy.

All the patients suffered relapse after autologous stem cell transplantation, and brentuximab vedotin exposure differed. By share, this clone counts as large. Antigen: not known. The CDR3 is made up of 13 amino acids. From germline, CDR1 is MDHEN and CDR2 SYDVKM. V was pared by 10 bases and J by 0 bases, with 12 bases between. The source of this sequence is a human donor with classical Hodgkin lymphoma. The specimen was peripheral blood mononuclear cells (PBMCs), collected at baseline. J is TRBJ1-2 and V is TRBV28; D unclear. DNA of the CDR3: TGTGCCACCTCCGACATTTCTAACTATGGCTACACCTTC. Translation gives CATSDISNYGYTF.